This T cell receptor (beta chain) was profiled in a study of T cells after yellow fever vaccination. Study-wide results and caveats: Weaker, the secondary response peaked sooner, at day 5 versus 15. There was a small share of clonotypes that showed up in both the CD4 and CD8 compartments.

This clonotype has just a few counts. The antigen remains unidentified. TCRdb independently ran MiXCR on the 5' RACE reads; one entry per CDR3 protein. The sample has approximately 300,000 distinct CDR3 sequences; 13% are singletons. CDR1 is KGHSH and CDR2 is LQKENI in the germline V gene. This CDR3 has 17 amino acids. Trimming shortened V by 4 bases and J by 1 base, and 19 bases separated the two germline ends. The clonotype was recovered from a man aged 30 to 39 who received the YFV17D yellow fever vaccine. V gene TRBV18 combines with J gene TRBJ1-1; D not certain. The starting material was CD4+ T cells sorted from PBMCs, obtained 45 days after the yellow fever booster vaccination. For the CDR3, the DNA is TGTGCCAGCTCACTCGACCTCTTGACATCTGAGAACACTGAAGCTTTCTTT. Its translation is CASSLDLLTSENTEAFF.